The 10 T cell receptor beta chains given below trace back to one sample, sequenced in a study of vaccination effects on CD4 cells after COVID-19. After expansion with viral peptide pools in the ViraFEST assay, antigen-specific CD4+ T cells were sequenced. Following an approximately ten-day culture, CD4+ T cells were purified. Their SARS-CoV-2 infection, verified by PCR, occurred between March and December 2020. These TCRs' antigens remain unknown. The method was immunoSEQ multiplex PCR; TCRdb's version includes in-frame clones alone and lacks a portion of them. The repertoire includes around 50,000 clones, about 77% of them detected once, and 5.5% sits in the top ten. The input for sequencing was CD4+ T cells from PBMCs cultured with HIV peptides, taken before COVID-19 vaccination. The subset is: HIV-1 Nef peptide pool negative control/reference culture. The receptors here all came from a human donor who had a prior SARS-CoV-2 infection.

This clone was counted a single time. The J gene is TRBJ2-2, the V gene TRBV13; D remains unclear. Trimming took 7 bases from V and 6 from J, leaving 12 bases between them. Germline-derived CDR1 and CDR2 are PRHDT and FYEKMQ (reference sequence). The CDR3 sequence is 13 residues long. In DNA, the CDR3 is TGTGCCAGCACCCGGGCCCCCCCCGGGGAGCTGTTTTTT. It yields the protein CASTRAPPGELFF.

A few counts support this clone. The genes are TRBV7-9 and TRBJ1-6, with a tentative D call TRBD1 (6 bases). CDR3 length equals 15 residues. Trimming took off 0 bases at V and 10 bases at J, with 13 bases between the two ends. CDR1 SEHNR and CDR2 FQNEAQ come from the germline V gene (reference sequence). CDR3 in DNA: TGTGCCAGCAGCTTAGCGGGGGGCGTAATCTCACCCCTCCACTTT. Residues: CASSLAGGVISPLHF.

The chain recombines TRBV19 with TRBJ1-2, with a tentative D call TRBD1 (6 bases). V was pared by 8 bases and J by 4 bases, with 17 bases between. The CDR3 sequence is 14 residues long. Per the germline V gene, CDR1 is LNHDA and CDR2 is SQIVND (reference sequence). The CDR3 here is CASSSRTETYGYTF. The CDR3 DNA reads as TGTGCCAGTTCATCTCGGACAGAGACCTATGGCTACACCTTC.

The V and J genes are TRBV19 and TRBJ1-2; the D is unclear. Trimming took 1 base from V and 3 from J, leaving 9 bases between them. The length of the CDR3 is 14 residues. CDR1 and CDR2 (germline): LNHDA, SQIVND (reference sequence). The CDR3 DNA reads TGTGCCAGTAGTATAGGGTCAGTAGACTATGGCTACACCTTC. Its translation: CASSIGSVDYGYTF.

The V and J genes are TRBV19 and TRBJ1-3; D gene unclear. Germline CDR1 is LNHDA and CDR2 is SQIVND (reference sequence). V lost 1 base to trimming and J lost 1 base, with 11 bases between them. This CDR3 region has 16 residues. DNA for the CDR3: TGTGCCAGTAGTATAGTTTTTCCTGGATCTGGAAACACCATATATTTT. Amino acids: CASSIVFPGSGNTIYF.

The rearrangement joins TRBV9 to TRBJ2-7; 8 bases are shared with TRBD2. This CDR3 is built from 15 residues. The V segment lost 0 bases and the J segment 3 bases; nucleotides outside the gene matches: 5. CDR1 and CDR2 from the germline V gene are SGDLS and YYNGEE. CDR3 in amino acids: CASSVGPGLDYEQYF. Written as DNA, the CDR3 is TGTGCCAGCAGCGTAGGGCCGGGACTAGACTACGAGCAGTACTTC.

The chain has TRBV7-2 and TRBJ1-1; no definite D call. The CDR3 is 15 amino acids. V was cut by 0 bases and J by 4 bases, with 12 bases left in between. CDR1 SGHTA and CDR2 FQGNSA come from the germline V gene. The CDR3 sequence: CASSLAHTAGTEAFF. Written as DNA, the CDR3 is TGTGCCAGCAGCTTAGCTCACACGGCCGGCACTGAAGCTTTCTTT.

V gene TRBV9 combines with J gene TRBJ1-1; D unresolved. The length of the CDR3 is 15 residues. Trimming took 0 bases from V and 1 from J, leaving 10 bases between them. Germline V lookup: CDR1 SGDLS, CDR2 YYNGEE. CDR3 loop: CASSVVPGKNTEAFF. CDR3 in DNA: TGTGCCAGCAGCGTAGTGCCGGGTAAGAACACTGAAGCTTTCTTT.

The chain couples TRBV20-1 to TRBJ2-3, with 12 bases that match TRBD2. CDR1 is DFQATT and CDR2 is SNEGSKA in the germline V gene (reference sequence). J was trimmed by 3 bases and V by 3 bases; bases with no gene match: 7. The CDR3 contains 16 residues. The CDR3, as DNA: TGCAGTGCTAGTAACCCTAGCGGGGGGGCTACAGATACGCAGTATTTT. Its translation: CSASNPSGGATDTQYF.

The chain joins TRBV7-2 to TRBJ1-1, with no clear D. Germline values: CDR1 SGHTA, CDR2 FQGNSA. The CDR3 is 12 amino acids. Trimming stripped 8 bases from V and 3 bases from J, with 10 bases between. CDR3 in DNA: TGTGCCAGCGGGTTCCGAGACACTGAAGCTTTCTTT. Amino acids: CASGFRDTEAFF.